The T cell receptor (beta chain) under discussion was sequenced for a study of OX40 agonist ivuxolimab in advanced cancers. With respect to the entire study: Ivuxolimab, which targeted the costimulatory receptor OX40 (CD134), was an agonistic, fully human IgG2 monoclonal antibody. The purpose of peripheral TCRbeta sequencing was to test whether ivuxolimab changed TCR sequence diversity and led to clonal T-cell expansion. Partial responses were achieved by three dose-escalation patients, of whom one had hepatocellular carcinoma and two had cutaneous melanoma. Patients were allowed to have had prior anti-PD-1, anti-PD-L1 or anti-CTLA-4 therapy, and 30% to 40% of the dose-escalation patients had previously received checkpoint inhibitors. Intravenous ivuxolimab was administered to patients every 2 weeks at six dose levels: 0.01, 0.1, 0.3, 1.5, 3 and 10 mg/kg. The dose-escalation cohort was around 84% male with a mean age of around 64 years, ranging from roughly 20 to 85. The paper describes the monotherapy dose-escalation part (N of about 47 patients) of the phase I trial of ivuxolimab. Of the roughly 51 dose-escalation patients, hepatocellular carcinoma was present in around 19, melanoma in roughly 15, renal cell carcinoma in 9 and head and neck cancer in 9. The paper's findings and limits, for the study overall: At doses of 0.1 to 3.0 mg/kg, clonal expansion of both CD4+ and CD8+ blood T cells was observed from baseline to week 6. Low levels of normalized T-cell clonal expansion were also seen in some patients who did not respond. The antigen specificity of the peripheral T cells that underwent clonal expansion was not determined. Partial responders in the 0.1-3.0 mg/kg groups had among the lowest normalized peripheral clonal expansion, especially among CD8+ T cells. After ivuxolimab, expanded clones were on average more numerous among CD8+ T cells than among CD4+ T cells.

For sequencing of the TCRbeta CDR3 region, genomic DNA was extracted from the sorted cells. TCRbeta CDR3 regions were sequenced using the immunoSEQ Assay. The immuneACCESS repertoire file appears here via TCRdb, limited to in-frame rearrangements. These files lack a portion of the clones; in checked studies, under half of the deficit traces to unresolved V genes, and the cause of the others is not known. The sample data list fewer than 50,000 clones, and 85% to 95% of these were observed just once. The biggest ten clones account for 12% to 15% of the sample. A remark on this clone: No cognate antigen has been identified for it. No base quality values were provided; no much bigger clone lies one nucleotide off.

Patients with autoimmune disease history or receiving systemic immunosuppression were excluded from the trial. Peripheral blood for TCR sequencing was collected from all dose cohorts at baseline, on cycle 4 day 1, and on cycle 7 day 1. The samples were taken from a phase I, first-in-human, multicenter, open-label dose-escalation trial of ivuxolimab. Adults with locally advanced or metastatic melanoma, renal cell carcinoma, hepatocellular carcinoma or head and neck squamous cell carcinoma were enrolled in the trial. Before TCR sequencing, CD4+ T cells and CD8+ T cells were sorted from peripheral blood as separate populations. The input for sequencing was CD4+ or CD8+ T cells sorted from blood, taken in a trial of the OX40 agonist ivuxolimab. The TCR comes from an adult with an advanced solid tumor such as melanoma, head and neck, liver or kidney cancer.

The bases read TGCGCCAGTAGGGACGGTGCCTCTGGAAACACCATATATTTT. Translated, it reads CASRDGASGNTIYF. The receptor chain draws on TRBV10-2 and TRBJ1-3; the D gene is perhaps TRBD1, on 5 matching bases. The CDR3 sequence holds 14 residues, the cysteine and phenylalanine included. Just CDR3 DNA is preserved here, 42 bases in frame from base 1. CDR1 and CDR2 were assigned from the germline V gene as WSHSY and SAAADI. The germline ends are 12 bases apart after V is trimmed by 9 bases and J by 0 bases.